The 17 T cell receptor beta chains listed next were all sequenced from one sample in a study of T-cell reconstitution after alpha-beta-depleted transplantation in children. As it was prepared, the TCRbeta library received unique molecular identifiers. TCRdb used MiXCR to reprocess the PCR reads, holding one entry per CDR3 protein. The sample holds about 600,000 distinct CDR3 sequences; under 30% are singletons and the top ten take 11% to 15%. This sample comprised PBMCs, mostly from graft donor cells, obtained 360 days after TCRalphabeta/CD19-depleted stem cell transplant. All receptors come from a boy in the first two years of life who had a stem cell transplant for acute myeloid leukemia, so the T cells may come from the graft donor.

The V call is TRBV20-1, the J call TRBJ2-1; 10 nucleotides agree with TRBD2. The CDR3 is made up of 14 amino acids. CDR1 DFQATT and CDR2 SNEGSKA come from the germline V gene (reference sequence). The ends lost 4 bases at V and 9 bases at J; junction bases unmatched: 9. CDR3 loop: CSAIIPSGGIEQFF. The DNA of the CDR3 is TGCAGTGCTATAATCCCTAGCGGGGGTATTGAGCAGTTCTTC.

This clonotype appeared many times. The CDR3 spells CASSQNRAGGELFF. CDR3 sequence (DNA): TGTGCCAGCAGCCAAAACAGGGCCGGCGGGGAGCTGTTTTTT. The chain uses TRBV5-6 and TRBJ2-2; D may be TRBD1 (6 bases). V lost 4 bases and J 7 bases, leaving 14 bases between the germline ends. The CDR3 sequence is 14 residues long. Germline CDR1 reads SGHDT; CDR2 reads YYEEEE.

This clonotype was observed many times. The chain is built from TRBV21-1 and TRBJ2-7; the table's D call, TRBD1, was not checked against the DNA. TRBV21-1 is noted as a pseudogene. CDR3 length equals 17 residues. In nucleotides, the CDR3 is TGTGCCAGCATCGGGACAGGGGGACGAAAGGTCACGAGAGAGCAGTACGTC. It specifies CASIGTGGRKVTREQYV.

V and J are TRBV5-1 and TRBJ2-1; no clear D. V gave up 1 base and J gave up 9 bases, with 11 bases separating them. Germline V lookup: CDR1 SGHRS, CDR2 YFSETQ. The CDR3 has 13 residues. The CDR3 is CASSLSELAEQFF. As DNA, the CDR3 is TGCGCCAGCAGCTTGAGTGAGTTAGCTGAGCAGTTCTTC.

This clonotype has just a few counts. This chain connects TRBV12-3 or TRBV12-4 to TRBJ1-3; D not resolved. The length of the CDR3 is 16 residues. Deletions cut 6 bases from V and 0 bases from J, with 15 bases between. Written as DNA, the CDR3 is TGTGCCAGCAGGCCTCGGAACTCAAGCTCTGGAAACACCATATATTTT. As protein: CASRPRNSSSGNTIYF.

The gene calls are TRBV7-1 and TRBJ2-2; D perhaps matches TRBD2 (6 bases). TRBV7-1 carries the ORF label, with uncertain function. Trimming removed 5 bases at V and 2 bases at J, with 33 bases between. The CDR3 is made up of 22 amino acids. The CDR3 nucleotides read TGTGCCAGCAGCACCCGGATGCGGGGAATAATAGGCTTGGGGATAAACACCGGGGAGCTGTTTTTT. Translation gives CASSTRMRGIIGLGINTGELFF.

This sequence joins TRBV5-1 and TRBJ1-4; D is unclear. The germline CDR1 and CDR2 sequences are SGHRS and YFSETQ. The CDR3 length is 14 residues. Trimming cost V 0 bases and J 6 bases, with 9 bases left between them. For the CDR3, the DNA is TGCGCCAGCAGCTTGGACCAAGGATATGAAAAACTGTTTTTT. Residues: CASSLDQGYEKLFF. The full variable domain, completed using reference TRBV5-1 and TRBJ1-4, is KAGVTQTPRYLIKTRGQQVTLSCSPISGHRSVSWYQQTPGQGLQFLFEYFSETQRNKGNFPGRFSGRQFSNSRSEMNVSTLELGDSALYLCASSLDQGYEKLFFGSGTQLSVL.

The V gene is TRBV20-1, the J gene TRBJ1-6, with D possibly matching TRBD1 (6 bases). V gave up 0 bases and J gave up 8 bases, with 20 bases separating them. CDR1 DFQATT and CDR2 SNEGSKA come from the germline V gene (reference sequence). The CDR3 contains 17 residues. CDR3 sequence: CSARDPLRSGVDSPLHF. CDR3 DNA: TGCAGTGCTAGAGATCCTTTAAGGTCAGGGGTCGATTCACCCCTCCACTTT.

This chain joins TRBV27 and TRBJ2-1; TRBD1 aligns across 8 bases. The V and J ends lost 0 bases and 9 bases, in that order; junction bases with no gene match: 7. Per the germline V gene, CDR1 is MNHEY and CDR2 is SMNVEV (reference sequence). The CDR3 runs to 15 residues. The CDR3 region is CASSLSRTGFSEQFF. For the CDR3, the DNA is TGTGCCAGCAGTTTATCTAGGACAGGGTTTTCTGAGCAGTTCTTC.

This clonotype has only a few counts. This sequence joins TRBV29-1 and TRBJ1-4; no firm D call. The germline gives CDR1 SQVTM, CDR2 ANQGSEA. The V and J ends lost 4 bases and 5 bases respectively, with 11 bases between them. CDR3 size: 13 residues. The CDR3 bases are TGCAGCGTTGTAGGGCAGGTCAATGAAAAACTGTTTTTT. Translating gives CSVVGQVNEKLFF.

This clonotype was seen many times. The gene calls are TRBV20-1 and TRBJ1-1; tentative D call: TRBD1 (6 bases). The CDR3 is made up of 14 amino acids. Germline values: CDR1 DFQATT, CDR2 SNEGSKA (reference sequence). The ends were cut back, 0 bases at V and 5 bases at J, with 13 bases in the middle. CDR3 nucleotides: TGCAGTGCTAGAGATTCAGGGGCCGATACTGAAGCTTTCTTT. It translates to CSARDSGADTEAFF.

This clonotype occurred many times. The rearrangement uses TRBV20-1 and TRBJ1-2; 7 positions match TRBD1. J gave up 4 bases and V 4 bases, and 3 bases lay outside the gene matches. From germline, CDR1 is DFQATT and CDR2 SNEGSKA (reference sequence). CDR3 size: 12 residues. This chain's CDR3 is CSATTGSYGYTF. CDR3 in DNA: TGCAGTGCTACGACAGGGAGCTATGGCTACACCTTC.

Many counts were recorded for this clonotype. V and J are TRBV20-1 and TRBJ2-1, with 9 nucleotides matching TRBD2. This CDR3 has 13 amino acids. V lost 5 bases to trimming and J lost 4 bases; unmatched junction nucleotides: 3. Germline V gene lookup returns CDR1 DFQATT and CDR2 SNEGSKA (reference sequence). This CDR3 reads CSASSGTYNEQFF. CDR3 DNA: TGCAGTGCTTCTAGCGGGACATACAATGAGCAGTTCTTC.

This clonotype has only a few counts. The chain combines TRBV6-5 with TRBJ1-3; D is unclear. This CDR3 spans 15 amino acids. Trimming shortened V by 2 bases and J by 0 bases, and 8 bases separated the two germline ends. Germline assignment: CDR1 MNHEY and CDR2 SVGAGI. The CDR3 spells CASSYAQSSGNTIYF. For the CDR3, the DNA is TGTGCCAGCAGTTACGCACAGTCCTCTGGAAACACCATATATTTT.

The V gene is TRBV6-1, the J gene TRBJ1-1, with D unresolved. Germline loops: CDR1 MNHNS, CDR2 SASEGT. The CDR3 covers 13 residues. Trimming took 10 bases from V and 3 from J, leaving 15 bases between them. The CDR3 nucleotides read TGTGCCACGTGGGCGCGCACACACACTGAAGCTTTCTTT. Protein sequence: CATWARTHTEAFF.

This clonotype was counted a single time. The rearrangement links TRBV28 to TRBJ2-7, with D perhaps matching TRBD1 (5 bases). Germline CDR1 reads MDHEN; CDR2 reads SYDVKM. Trimming took 5 bases from V and 9 from J, leaving 11 bases between them. The CDR3 is 11 residues long. DNA for the CDR3: TGTGCCAGCAGTCCCGGACACGGGCAGTACGTC. As protein: CASSPGHGQYV.

This clonotype was seen a handful of times. The chain is built from TRBV7-2 and TRBJ2-7; D gene ambiguous. The V gene's germline CDR1 is SGHTA and CDR2 FQGNSA. Deletions cut 2 bases from V and 2 bases from J, with 13 bases between. The CDR3 sequence is 15 residues long. The CDR3 bases are TGTGCCAGCAGCTTATCGAGCAGGCCGACCTACGAGCAGTACTTC. Its protein product is CASSLSSRPTYEQYF.